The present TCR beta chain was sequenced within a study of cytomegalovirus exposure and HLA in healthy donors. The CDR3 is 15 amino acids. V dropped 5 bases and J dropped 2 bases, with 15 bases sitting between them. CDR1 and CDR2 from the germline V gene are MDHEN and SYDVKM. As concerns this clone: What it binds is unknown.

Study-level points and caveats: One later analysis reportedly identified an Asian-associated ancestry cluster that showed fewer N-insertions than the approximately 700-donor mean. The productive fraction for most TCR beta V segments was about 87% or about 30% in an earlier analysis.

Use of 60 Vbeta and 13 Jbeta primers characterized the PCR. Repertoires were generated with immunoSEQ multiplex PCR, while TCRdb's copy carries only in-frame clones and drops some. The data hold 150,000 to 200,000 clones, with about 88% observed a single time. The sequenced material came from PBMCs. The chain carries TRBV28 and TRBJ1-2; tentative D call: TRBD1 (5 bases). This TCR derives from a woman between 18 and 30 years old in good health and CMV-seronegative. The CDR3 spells CASSPGGAENYGYTF. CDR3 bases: TGTGCCAGCAGTCCGGGAGGGGCAGAAAACTATGGCTACACCTTC.